This T cell receptor (beta chain) was captured in a study of shared T cell receptors in the human thymus (dated by TCRdb to the early 2020s). For context, the study as a whole: The study examined how the human thymus generates shared, self-reactive T-cell receptor alpha chains.

The protocol used for the library was the immunoSEQ multiplex PCR assay. TCRdb carries this immuneACCESS record with in-frame sequences only. Its versions omit some clonotypes, under half of them owing to an unresolved V gene in the studies checked, with the rest unexplained. This sample gives roughly 550,000 clones in total; around 78% of them show up just once. Around 0.013% of the sample is in the top ten clones. Comments on this clone: What antigen it recognizes has not been identified. No clone much larger than this one lies a single base away; base qualities are absent.

The same sample was also studied in work on human thymus T cells. The second study also describes: In Finland, the donors were immunologically healthy infants who were having open corrective cardiac surgery for congenital heart defects. Thymus tissue was collected as surgical resects that were removed during corrective cardiac surgery. Biased V and J gene segment usage appeared to be present in both thymic and peripheral blood repertoires. The related research found that thymic TCR repertoires overlapped highly between unrelated individuals. The study characterized TCR alpha and beta repertoires from eight infant thymus samples and a few related peripheral blood samples. Donor ages ranging from roughly 6 to 244 days were recorded, and more than five male and a couple of female infants were included in the cohort. Thymocytes were mechanically released from the tissue and were stored as pellets of 10-30 million cells at -70 degrees C. A QIAsymphony instrument was used to extract genomic DNA from the frozen cell pellets. The immunoSEQ multiplex PCR assay was used to amplify the TCRB and TCRAD loci from a standardized quantity of quality-controlled genomic DNA. Amplicons spanned the V(D)J region at a length sufficient to cover the CDR3 and identify V and J genes. Through the commercial immunoSEQ service, the amplicons were sequenced on an Illumina platform. Primer bias and sequencing errors were corrected using previously described methods, and TCRAD and TCRB definitions followed the IMGT database. immunoSEQ Analyzer 3.0 and VDJTools were used for repertoire analysis, which covered basic statistics, V/J segment usage, diversity estimates, rarefaction and pairwise overlap. Chao1, ChaoE, Efron-Thisted, Shannon and inverse Simpson indices were used to estimate diversity, which was also estimated on datasets down-sampled to the smallest sample. Repertoire overlap used strict matching of CDR3 nucleotide sequence, V gene and J gene, with Jaccard-based multidimensional scaling clustering. On average, thymus samples gave roughly 800,000 unique TCRB clonotypes, whereas blood samples gave roughly 86,000.

The sequencing sample was made of thymocytes. This receptor was taken from a boy under three years old with a congenital heart defect. Donor details come from another sample of the same person, matched by shared clones.

The CDR3: CASSPHGGRESYNEQFF. The nucleotide sequence reads TGTGCCAGCAGCCCCCATGGCGGGAGGGAATCCTACAATGAGCAGTTCTTC. Recombination joined TRBV11-2 with TRBJ2-1; the junction holds 9 bases that match TRBD2. Germline trimming: 5 bases from V, 1 base from J; junction bases outside gene matches: 9. CDR1 SGHAT and CDR2 FQNNGV are derived from the germline V gene. The CDR3 contains 17 residues, cysteine and phenylalanine counted. Of the read, only the CDR3 DNA is kept; its 51 bases are in frame from base 1.